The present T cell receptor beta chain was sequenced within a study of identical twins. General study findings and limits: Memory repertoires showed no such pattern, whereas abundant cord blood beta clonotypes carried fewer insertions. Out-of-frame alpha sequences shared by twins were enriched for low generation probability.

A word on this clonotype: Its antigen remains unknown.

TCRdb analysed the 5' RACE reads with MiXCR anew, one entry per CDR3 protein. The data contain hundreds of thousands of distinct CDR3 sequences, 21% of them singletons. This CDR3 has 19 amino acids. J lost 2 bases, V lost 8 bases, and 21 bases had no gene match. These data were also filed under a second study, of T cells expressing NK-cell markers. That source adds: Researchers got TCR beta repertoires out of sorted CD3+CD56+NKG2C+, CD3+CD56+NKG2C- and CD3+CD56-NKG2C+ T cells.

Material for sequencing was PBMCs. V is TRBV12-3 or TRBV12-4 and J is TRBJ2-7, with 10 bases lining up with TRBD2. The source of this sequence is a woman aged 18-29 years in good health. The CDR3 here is CASVVAGGQSSPRPYEQYF. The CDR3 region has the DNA TGTGCCAGCGTCGTAGCGGGGGGCCAGTCATCCCCTAGGCCCTACGAGCAGTACTTC.